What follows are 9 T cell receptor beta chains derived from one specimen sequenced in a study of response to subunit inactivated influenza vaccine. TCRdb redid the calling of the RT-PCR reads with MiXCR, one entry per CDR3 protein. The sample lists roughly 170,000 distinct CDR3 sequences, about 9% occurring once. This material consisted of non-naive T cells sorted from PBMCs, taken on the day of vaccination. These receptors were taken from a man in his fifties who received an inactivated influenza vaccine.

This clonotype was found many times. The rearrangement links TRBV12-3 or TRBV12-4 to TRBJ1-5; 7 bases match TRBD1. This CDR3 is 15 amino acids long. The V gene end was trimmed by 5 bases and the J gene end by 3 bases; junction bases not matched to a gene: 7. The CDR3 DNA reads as TGTGCCAGCAGTGATCAGGGGGTCCCCAATCAGCCCCAGCATTTT. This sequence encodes CASSDQGVPNQPQHF.

CDR3 residues: CSVGVLRDEQFF. DNA for the CDR3: TGCAGCGTTGGGGTTTTGAGGGATGAGCAGTTCTTC. The rearrangement uses TRBV29-1 and TRBJ2-1, with a tentative D call TRBD2 (5 bases). The CDR3 totals 12 residues. Trimming removed 4 bases from V and 8 bases from J, with 12 bases in between. Per the germline V gene, CDR1 is SQVTM and CDR2 is ANQGSEA.

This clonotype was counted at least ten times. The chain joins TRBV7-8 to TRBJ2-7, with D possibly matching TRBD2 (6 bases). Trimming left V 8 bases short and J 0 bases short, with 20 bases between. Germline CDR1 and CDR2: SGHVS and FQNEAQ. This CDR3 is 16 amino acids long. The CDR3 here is CASFRGGTGSSYEQYF. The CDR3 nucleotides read TGTGCCAGCTTTAGGGGAGGTACGGGGAGCTCCTACGAGCAGTACTTC.

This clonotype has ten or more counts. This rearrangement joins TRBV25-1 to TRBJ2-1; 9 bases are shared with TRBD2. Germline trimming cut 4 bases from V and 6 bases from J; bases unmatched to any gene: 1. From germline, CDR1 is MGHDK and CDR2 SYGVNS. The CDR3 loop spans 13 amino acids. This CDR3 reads CASSVRGGNEQFF. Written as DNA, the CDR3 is TGTGCCAGCAGTGTGCGGGGGGGCAATGAGCAGTTCTTC. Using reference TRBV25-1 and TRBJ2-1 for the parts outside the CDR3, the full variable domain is EADIYQTPRYLVIGTGKKITLECSQTMGHDKMYWYQQDPGMELHLIHYSYGVNSTEKGDLSSESTVSRIRTEHFPLTLESARPSHTSQYLCASSVRGGNEQFFGPGTRLTVL.

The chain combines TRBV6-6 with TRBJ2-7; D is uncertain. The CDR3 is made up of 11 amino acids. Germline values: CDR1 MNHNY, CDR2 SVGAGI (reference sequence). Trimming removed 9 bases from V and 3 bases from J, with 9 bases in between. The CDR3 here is CASRSVYEQYF. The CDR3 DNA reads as TGTGCCAGTCGGTCTGTCTACGAGCAGTACTTC.

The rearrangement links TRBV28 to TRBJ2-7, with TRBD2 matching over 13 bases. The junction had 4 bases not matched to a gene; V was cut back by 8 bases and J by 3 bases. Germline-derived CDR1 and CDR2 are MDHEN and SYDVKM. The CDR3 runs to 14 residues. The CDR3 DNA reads TGTGCCAGCCGTCGGACTAGCGGGGGCTACGAGCAGTACTTC. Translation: CASRRTSGGYEQYF.

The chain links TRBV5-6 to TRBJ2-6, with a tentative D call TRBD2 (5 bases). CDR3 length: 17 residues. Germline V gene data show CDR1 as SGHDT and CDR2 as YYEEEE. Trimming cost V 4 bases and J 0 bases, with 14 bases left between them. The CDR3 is CASSPIWGDSGANVLTF. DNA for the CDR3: TGTGCCAGCAGCCCGATCTGGGGAGACTCTGGGGCCAACGTCCTGACTTTC.

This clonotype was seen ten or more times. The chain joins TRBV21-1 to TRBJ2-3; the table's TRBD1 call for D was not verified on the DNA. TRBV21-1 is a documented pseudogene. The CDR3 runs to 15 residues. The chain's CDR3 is CASSKDEGARDTQYF. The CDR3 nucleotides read TGTGCCAGCAGCAAAGACGAGGGGGCGAGAGATACGCAGTATTTT.

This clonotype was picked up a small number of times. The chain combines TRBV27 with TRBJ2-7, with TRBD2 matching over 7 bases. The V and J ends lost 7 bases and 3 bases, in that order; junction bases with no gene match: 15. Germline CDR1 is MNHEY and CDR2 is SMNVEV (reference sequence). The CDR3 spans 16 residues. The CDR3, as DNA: TGTGCCAGCACCCCGGTATTTAGCGGGCGGTTCTACGAGCAGTACTTC. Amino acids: CASTPVFSGRFYEQYF.